These T cell receptor beta chains were read from a single sample in a study of beta chain features in type 1 diabetes. Assay: immunoSEQ multiplex PCR; the TCRdb copy retains only in-frame clones and omits some. The sample yields about 900,000 clones, about 17% seen once. The sample consisted of naive CD4+ T cells from blood. These receptors originate from a woman between 18 and 29 years old in good health. The CDR3 runs from the conserved cysteine through the conserved F or W. Fields, in order: J gene, D gene, V gene, clone size, CDR3 DNA, CDR3 protein. D genes are given only for firm matches. Not all rows give a size; the values are once, few, many and, for expanded clones, a class.

j_call: TRBJ1-5; d_call: NA; v_call: TRBV6-5; clone_size: NA; cdr3_nt: TGTGCCAGCAGTTACGGGGAAAGTCAGCCCCAGCATTTT; cdr3_aa: CASSYGESQPQHF
j_call: TRBJ2-5; d_call: NA; v_call: TRBV7-8; clone_size: NA; cdr3_nt: TGTGCCAGCAGCTTAGTCGGGAACACGGTCGGAGAGACCCAGTACTTC; cdr3_aa: CASSLVGNTVGETQYF
j_call: TRBJ2-3; d_call: NA; v_call: TRBV9; clone_size: NA; cdr3_nt: TGTGCCAGCAGCGTAGGCGTCGGGAGCCTGGATACGCAGTATTTT; cdr3_aa: CASSVGVGSLDTQYF
j_call: TRBJ2-2; d_call: TRBD1; v_call: TRBV27; clone_size: few; cdr3_nt: TGTGCCAGCAGTTTCCTCAGGGGGACCGGGGAGCTGTTTTTT; cdr3_aa: CASSFLRGTGELFF
j_call: TRBJ1-1; d_call: NA; v_call: TRBV6-6; clone_size: few; cdr3_nt: TGTGCCAGCAGCGAACAGTGGGGAAACACTGAAGCTTTCTTT; cdr3_aa: CASSEQWGNTEAFF
j_call: TRBJ2-4; d_call: NA; v_call: TRBV28; clone_size: few; cdr3_nt: TGTGCCAGCAGTTTATATTTGTGGGGAGCCAAAAACATTCAGTACTTC; cdr3_aa: CASSLYLWGAKNIQYF
j_call: TRBJ2-3; d_call: TRBD2; v_call: TRBV27; clone_size: few; cdr3_nt: TGTGCCAGCAGTACCGGGACTAGCGGGAATGCGCAGTATTTT; cdr3_aa: CASSTGTSGNAQYF
j_call: TRBJ2-5; d_call: TRBD1; v_call: TRBV18; clone_size: NA; cdr3_nt: TGTGCCAGCTCACGGACCGGGACAGAACAAGAGACCCAGTACTTC; cdr3_aa: CASSRTGTEQETQYF
j_call: TRBJ2-7; d_call: TRBD2; v_call: TRBV28; clone_size: NA; cdr3_nt: TGTGCCAGCATGCGGGGGACTAGCGGGAGTCGGCACGAGCAGTACTTC; cdr3_aa: CASMRGTSGSRHEQYF
j_call: TRBJ1-2; d_call: NA; v_call: TRBV6-5; clone_size: few; cdr3_nt: TGTGCCAGCAGTCCAACAGGATATGGCTACACCTTC; cdr3_aa: CASSPTGYGYTF
j_call: TRBJ2-1; d_call: TRBD1; v_call: TRBV9; clone_size: few; cdr3_nt: TGTGCCAGCAGCAGGGACAGATACAATGAGCAGTTCTTC; cdr3_aa: CASSRDRYNEQFF
j_call: TRBJ2-1; d_call: NA; v_call: TRBV6-1; clone_size: few; cdr3_nt: TGTGCCAGCAGTGACGACAGGCAACATGAGCAGTTCTTC; cdr3_aa: CASSDDRQHEQFF
j_call: TRBJ2-5; d_call: NA; v_call: TRBV9; clone_size: NA; cdr3_nt: TGTGCCAGCAGCGTAGAGGGGGTGACCCAGTACTTC; cdr3_aa: CASSVEGVTQYF
j_call: TRBJ1-1; d_call: NA; v_call: TRBV27; clone_size: NA; cdr3_nt: TGTGCCAGCAGTTTATACGGGGGGGGAAGACAGGAGTACCGGTCTAACACTGAAGCTTTCTTT; cdr3_aa: CASSLYGGGRQEYRSNTEAFF
j_call: TRBJ2-7; d_call: NA; v_call: TRBV27; clone_size: few; cdr3_nt: TGTGCCAGCAGGGGCCGGGCCACGGGCGAGCAGTACTTC; cdr3_aa: CASRGRATGEQYF
j_call: TRBJ2-5; d_call: NA; v_call: TRBV28; clone_size: NA; cdr3_nt: TGTGCCAGCAGTAGAAAGGGAGGCCAAGAGACCCAGTACTTC; cdr3_aa: CASSRKGGQETQYF
j_call: TRBJ2-1; d_call: NA; v_call: TRBV9; clone_size: NA; cdr3_nt: TGTGCCAGCAGCGTAGCTAGGGTTGGTGAGCAGTTCTTC; cdr3_aa: CASSVARVGEQFF
j_call: TRBJ2-2; d_call: NA; v_call: TRBV19; clone_size: few; cdr3_nt: TGTGCCAGTAGTATACAGACTGTTAGGACCGGGGAGCTGTTTTTT; cdr3_aa: CASSIQTVRTGELFF
j_call: TRBJ2-1; d_call: NA; v_call: TRBV7-4; clone_size: NA; cdr3_nt: TGTGCCAGCAGCTTCCTAGCGCCCCTAACCTACAATGAGCAGTTCTTC; cdr3_aa: CASSFLAPLTYNEQFF